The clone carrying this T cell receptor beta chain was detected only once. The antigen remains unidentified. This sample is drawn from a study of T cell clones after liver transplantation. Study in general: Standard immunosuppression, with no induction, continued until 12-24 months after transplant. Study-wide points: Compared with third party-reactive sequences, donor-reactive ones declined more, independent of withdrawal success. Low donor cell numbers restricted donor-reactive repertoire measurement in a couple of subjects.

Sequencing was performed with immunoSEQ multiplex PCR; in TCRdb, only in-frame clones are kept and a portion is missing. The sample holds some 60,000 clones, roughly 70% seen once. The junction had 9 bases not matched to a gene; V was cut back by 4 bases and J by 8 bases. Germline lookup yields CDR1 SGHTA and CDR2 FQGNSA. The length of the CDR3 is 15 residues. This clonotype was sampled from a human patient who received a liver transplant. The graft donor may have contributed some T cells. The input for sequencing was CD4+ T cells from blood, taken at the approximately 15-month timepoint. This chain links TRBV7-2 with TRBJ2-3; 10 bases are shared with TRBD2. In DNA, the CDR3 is TGTGCCAGCAGCTCGGGTACTAGCGGGATAGGTACGCAGTATTTT. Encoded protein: CASSSGTSGIGTQYF.